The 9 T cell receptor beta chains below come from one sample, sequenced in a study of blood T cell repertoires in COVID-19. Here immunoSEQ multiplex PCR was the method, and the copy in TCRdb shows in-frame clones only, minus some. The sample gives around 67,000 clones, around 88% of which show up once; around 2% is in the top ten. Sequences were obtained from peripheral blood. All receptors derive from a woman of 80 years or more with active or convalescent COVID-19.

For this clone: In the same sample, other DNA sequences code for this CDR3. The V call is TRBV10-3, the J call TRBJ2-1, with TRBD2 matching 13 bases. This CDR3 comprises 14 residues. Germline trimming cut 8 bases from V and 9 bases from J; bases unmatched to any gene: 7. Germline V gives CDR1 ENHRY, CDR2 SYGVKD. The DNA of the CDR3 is TGTGCCATCTCCGGACTAGCGGGAGTGAGTGAGCAGTTCTTC. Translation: CAISGLAGVSEQFF.

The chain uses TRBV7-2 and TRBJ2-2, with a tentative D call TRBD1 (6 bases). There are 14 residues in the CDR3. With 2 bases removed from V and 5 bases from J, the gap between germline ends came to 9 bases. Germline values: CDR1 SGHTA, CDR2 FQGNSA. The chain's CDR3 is CASSLWTETGELFF. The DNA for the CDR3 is TGTGCCAGCAGCTTATGGACAGAGACCGGGGAGCTGTTTTTT.

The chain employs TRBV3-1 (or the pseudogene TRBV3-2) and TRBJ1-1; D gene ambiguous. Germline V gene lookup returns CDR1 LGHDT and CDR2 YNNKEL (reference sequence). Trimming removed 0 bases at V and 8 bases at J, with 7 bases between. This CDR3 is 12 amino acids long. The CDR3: CASSQDPGEAFF. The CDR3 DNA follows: TGTGCCAGCAGCCAAGATCCGGGGGAAGCTTTCTTT.

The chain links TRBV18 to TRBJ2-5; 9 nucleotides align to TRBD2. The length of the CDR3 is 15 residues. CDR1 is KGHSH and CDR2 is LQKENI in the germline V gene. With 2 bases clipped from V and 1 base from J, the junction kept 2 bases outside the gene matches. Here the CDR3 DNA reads TGTGCCAGCTCACCAAATAGCGGGGGCCAAGAGACCCAGTACTTC. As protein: CASSPNSGGQETQYF.

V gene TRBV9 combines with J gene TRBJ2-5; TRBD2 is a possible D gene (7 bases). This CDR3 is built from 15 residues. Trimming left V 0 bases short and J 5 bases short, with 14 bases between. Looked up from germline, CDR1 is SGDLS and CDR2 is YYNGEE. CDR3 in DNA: TGTGCCAGCAGCGTAGGGAGCAGGGGAGGGGAGACCCAGTACTTC. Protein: CASSVGSRGGETQYF.

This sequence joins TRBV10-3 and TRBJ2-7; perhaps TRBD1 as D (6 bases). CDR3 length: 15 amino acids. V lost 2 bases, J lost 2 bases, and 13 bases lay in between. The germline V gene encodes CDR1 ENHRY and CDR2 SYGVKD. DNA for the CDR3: TGTGCCATCAGTGAGGGGGACAAGGCTGCCTACGAGCAGTACTTC. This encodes CAISEGDKAAYEQYF.

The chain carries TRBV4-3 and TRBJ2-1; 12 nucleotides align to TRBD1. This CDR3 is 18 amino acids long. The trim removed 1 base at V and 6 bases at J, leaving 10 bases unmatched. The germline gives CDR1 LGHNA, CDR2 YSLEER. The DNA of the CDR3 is TGCGCCAGCAGCCAAGTACCGGGACAGGGGGCCCTCGGCAATGAGCAGTTCTTC. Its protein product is CASSQVPGQGALGNEQFF.

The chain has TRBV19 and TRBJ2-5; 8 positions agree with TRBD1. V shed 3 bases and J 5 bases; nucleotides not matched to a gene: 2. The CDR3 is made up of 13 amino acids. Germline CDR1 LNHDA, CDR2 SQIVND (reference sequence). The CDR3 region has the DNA TGTGCCAGTAGTATTACAGGGGGGGAGACCCAGTACTTC. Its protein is CASSITGGETQYF.

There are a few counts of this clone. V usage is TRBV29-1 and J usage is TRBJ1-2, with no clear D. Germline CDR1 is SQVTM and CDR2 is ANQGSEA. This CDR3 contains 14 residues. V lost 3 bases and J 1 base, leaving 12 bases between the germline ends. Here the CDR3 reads CSVDHSTHNYGYTF. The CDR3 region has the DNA TGCAGCGTTGACCATTCTACTCATAACTATGGCTACACCTTC.